Below, 4 T cell receptor beta chains from the same sample are listed, as sequenced in a study of Graves' ophthalmopathy and Graves' hyperthyroidism. The sequenced template was RNA, covering the TCR beta CDR3 region. Second-round multiplex PCR followed a first-round RT-PCR using HTBI primers. TCRdb reanalysed the multiplex PCR reads using MiXCR and keeps one entry per CDR3 protein. The sample includes 600,000 to 950,000 distinct CDR3 sequences, roughly two fifths of them seen just once. What was sequenced was peripheral blood. The receptors derive from an adult man with Graves' ophthalmopathy.

With regard to this clonotype: The germline gene is not matched at one end of the junction; a read error may be the cause. V and J are TRBV7-9 and TRBJ1-1, with a tentative D call TRBD1 (6 bases). The CDR3 covers 14 residues. Germline values: CDR1 SEHNR, CDR2 FQNEAQ (reference sequence). The CDR3 spells CASGLRQESTEAFF. CDR3 coding DNA: TGTGCCAGCGGCTTAAGACAGGAGAGCACTGAAGCTTTCTTT.

The J gene is TRBJ2-2, the V gene TRBV7-9; D is unresolved. The V gene's germline CDR1 is SEHNR and CDR2 FQNEAQ (reference sequence). V was clipped by 1 base and J by 1 base, with 7 bases between them. CDR3 length: 15 residues. CDR3: CASSLGPVNTGELFF. The CDR3 nucleotides are TGTGCCAGCAGCTTAGGCCCGGTGAACACCGGGGAGCTGTTTTTT.

This clonotype was seen more than once but under ten times. The V and J genes are TRBV11-2 and TRBJ2-7; no clear D gene. The CDR3 length is 13 residues. V lost 1 base and J lost 3, with 7 bases in between. Germline CDR1 reads SGHAT; CDR2 reads FQNNGV. The CDR3 region has the DNA TGTGCCAGCAGCTTAGCCTACATCTACGAGCAGTACTTC. It yields the protein CASSLAYIYEQYF.

V usage is TRBV11-3 and J usage is TRBJ2-2; D might be TRBD2 (5 bases). The CDR3 runs to 13 residues. The V end lost 6 bases, the J end lost 6 bases, and 11 bases lay between the germline ends. The germline V gene has CDR1 SGHNT and CDR2 YENEEA. The CDR3 region is CASSPTGSGELFF. The CDR3 region has the DNA TGTGCCAGCAGTCCTACGGGGTCCGGGGAGCTGTTTTTT.